This paragraph covers one T cell receptor (beta chain) sequence. The sample is drawn from a study of blood T cell repertoires in COVID-19. Turning to the study itself: Whether acute or convalescent, the COVID-19 samples came from the United States, Italy and Spain. T cells, B-cell-depleted T cells, or PBMCs supplied cDNA or gDNA.

Per the authors' pipeline: Amplification of reference gene primers was used by the study to estimate nucleated cell counts. Produced via immunoSEQ multiplex PCR; TCRdb's table is partial and in-frame only. Clone size and the V and J calls come from that table; the DNA yielded D and trimming. The data hold approximately 260,000 clones, with approximately 90% observed a single time. The germline V gene has CDR1 ENHRY and CDR2 SYGVKD. Trimming removed 6 bases from V and 1 base from J, with 8 bases in between. CDR3 length: 13 residues. Material for sequencing was peripheral blood. This receptor was taken from a man aged 55 to 69 who had recovered from COVID-19. V is TRBV10-3 and J is TRBJ2-3; perhaps TRBD1 as D (6 bases). DNA of the CDR3: TGTGCCATCAGGGGACACGGCACAGATACGCAGTATTTT. It codes for CAIRGHGTDTQYF.